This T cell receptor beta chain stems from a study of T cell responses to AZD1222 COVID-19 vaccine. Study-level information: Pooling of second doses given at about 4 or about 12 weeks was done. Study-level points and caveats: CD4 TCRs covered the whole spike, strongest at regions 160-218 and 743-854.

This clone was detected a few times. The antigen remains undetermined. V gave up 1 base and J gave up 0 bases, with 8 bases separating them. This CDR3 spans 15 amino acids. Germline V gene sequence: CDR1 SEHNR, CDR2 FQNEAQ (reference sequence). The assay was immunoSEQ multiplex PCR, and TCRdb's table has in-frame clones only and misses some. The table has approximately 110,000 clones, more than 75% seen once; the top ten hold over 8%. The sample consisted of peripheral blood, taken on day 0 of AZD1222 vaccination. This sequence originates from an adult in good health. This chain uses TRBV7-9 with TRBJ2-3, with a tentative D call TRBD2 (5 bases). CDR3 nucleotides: TGTGCCAGCAGCTTAGACGGCGGGAGCACAGATACGCAGTATTTT. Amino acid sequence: CASSLDGGSTDTQYF.